The subject of this entry is one T cell receptor (beta chain). Clones were sequenced by immunoSEQ multiplex PCR, and TCRdb holds only the in-frame ones, with some missing. Among about 300,000 clones, 70% to 90% were seen once, and the ten largest hold around 1.4%. Trimming at V came to 4 bases and at J to 9 bases, leaving 10 bases not matched to a gene. The CDR3 is 17 residues long. Germline CDR1 and CDR2: SGHAT and FQNNGV. The data were taken from a study of blood T cell repertoires in COVID-19. Overall study context: The United States, Italy and Spain provided the acute and convalescent COVID-19 samples.

Material: peripheral blood. The rearrangement joins TRBV11-2 to TRBJ2-1; 15 nucleotides agree with TRBD2. This sequence was found in a man in his 70s with acute or convalescent COVID-19. In DNA, the CDR3 is TGTGCCAGCAGCTCATACCGGACTAGCGGGAGGGCGAGTGAGCAGTTCTTC. This sequence encodes CASSSYRTSGRASEQFF.